The following is a T cell receptor (beta chain) sequence with its context. These data are taken from a study of blood T cell repertoires in COVID-19. Participants spanned ages about 18 to 95 years and resided in 20 to 25 US areas. The CDR3 has 15 residues. Per the germline V gene, CDR1 is SNHLY and CDR2 is FYNNEI. With V trimmed by 3 bases and J by 4 bases, 4 bases remained unmatched. TCRdb's table, derived via immunoSEQ multiplex PCR, lists solely in-frame clones and lacks some. Altogether a few hundred thousand clones are present, 80% to 95% being singletons, with the ten largest covering about 0.63%.

The receptor's source is a man younger than 35 who had recovered from COVID-19. This rearrangement joins TRBV2 to TRBJ2-1; 9 bases map to TRBD2. The source material was PBMCs or T cells enriched from blood (not recorded which). CDR3 DNA: TGTGCCAGCAGTGACAGCGGACTAGCGTACAATGAGCAGTTCTTC. This codes for CASSDSGLAYNEQFF.